This T cell receptor beta chain came from a study of Graves' ophthalmopathy and Graves' hyperthyroidism. The germline V gene has CDR1 SQVTM and CDR2 ANQGSEA. Trimming shortened V by 6 bases and J by 5 bases, and 11 bases separated the two germline ends. This CDR3 is built from 12 residues. There are a few counts of this clonotype. A read error may explain this, as a much larger clone is one base away. Researchers took RNA transcripts and amplified TCR beta CDR3 regions from them. Second-round multiplex PCR followed a first-round RT-PCR using HTBI primers. TCRdb fed the multiplex PCR reads into MiXCR, producing one record per CDR3 protein. Of hundreds of thousands of distinct CDR3 sequences listed, roughly two fifths are singletons.

Sequencing was done on a sample of peripheral blood. This receptor was identified in an adult man with Graves' ophthalmopathy. The chain recombines TRBV29-1 with TRBJ1-5, with a weak D call TRBD1 (5 bases). CDR3 region: CSVGGVDQPQHF. CDR3 sequence (DNA): TGCAGCGTCGGGGGGGTTGATCAGCCCCAGCATTTT.